This TCR beta chain was recovered during a study of shared clonotypes between healthy human individuals. About the study: Per-donor plates numbered three CD4 naive, three CD4 memory, two CD8 naive and one CD8 memory. Study-wide results and caveats: Large depth notwithstanding, sorted-subset sequencing proved incomplete by rarefaction.

About this clone itself: Its target is unknown. The same CDR3 can be traced to other DNA sequences in this sample.

V lost 1 base and J 1 base, leaving 6 bases between the germline ends. The CDR3 extends over 13 amino acids. From germline, CDR1 is SGHRS and CDR2 YFSETQ. Assay: immunoSEQ multiplex PCR; the TCRdb copy retains only in-frame clones and omits some. The sample shows about 1 million clones, roughly 75% of them seen only once. Material: memory CD4+ T cells sorted from blood. Subset specified: CD45RA-negative fraction. The chain uses TRBV5-1 and TRBJ2-7; the D gene is possibly TRBD2 (5 bases). This TCR derives from a man aged 18-30 years in good health. The CDR3 region has the DNA TGCGCCAGCAGCTTGCGGGATTCCTACGAGCAGTACTTC. Encoded protein: CASSLRDSYEQYF. Full variable domain (missing parts from reference TRBV5-1 and TRBJ2-7): KAGVTQTPRYLIKTRGQQVTLSCSPISGHRSVSWYQQTPGQGLQFLFEYFSETQRNKGNFPGRFSGRQFSNSRSEMNVSTLELGDSALYLCASSLRDSYEQYFGPGTRLTVT.